The rows below give T cell receptor beta chains drawn from one sample of a study of blood T cell repertoires in COVID-19. Clones were sequenced by immunoSEQ multiplex PCR, and TCRdb holds only the in-frame ones, with some missing. Of approximately 100,000 clones in the sample, over 55% were seen once. Sequences were obtained from peripheral blood. These receptors were collected from a human donor with acute or convalescent COVID-19. The donor label of this sample is uncertain. CDR3s include the opening cysteine and the closing phenylalanine or tryptophan. Each record gives: V gene, D gene, clone size, J gene, CDR3 protein, CDR3 DNA. A D gene is named only where the DNA matches it firmly. A row's size may be missing; if present it is once, few, many or a size class.

TRBV30	TRBD1	-	TRBJ1-2	CAWDREGLLNYGYTF	TGTGCCTGGGACAGGGAAGGTCTTCTTAACTATGGCTACACCTTC
TRBV15	-	-	TRBJ1-5	CATRGGLNSNQPQHF	TGTGCCACCAGAGGCGGTTTGAATAGCAATCAGCCCCAGCATTTT
TRBV12-5	-	-	TRBJ2-1	CASGLYEAAEQFF	TGTGCTAGTGGTTTGTACGAGGCCGCGGAGCAGTTCTTC
TRBV7-2	-	-	TRBJ1-2	CASSLNGGDYGYTF	TGTGCCAGCAGCTTAAATGGAGGGGACTATGGCTACACCTTC
TRBV6-5	-	few	TRBJ1-5	CASGWTGDQPQHF	TGTGCCAGCGGGTGGACCGGGGATCAGCCCCAGCATTTT
TRBV2	-	-	TRBJ1-4	CASRVRVYEKLFF	TGTGCCAGCAGAGTGCGGGTTTATGAAAAACTGTTTTTT
TRBV2	-	-	TRBJ1-1	CASSESGRWRDTEAFF	TGTGCCAGCAGTGAATCCGGCAGGTGGAGGGACACTGAAGCTTTCTTT
TRBV4-1	TRBD2	many	TRBJ2-2	CASSQEMGGTGELFF	TGCGCCAGCAGCCAAGAAATGGGAGGGACCGGGGAGCTGTTTTTT
TRBV28	-	-	TRBJ1-3	CASGRGGGSGNTIYF	TGTGCCAGCGGCCGGGGAGGGGGCTCTGGAAACACCATATATTTT
TRBV9	TRBD1	-	TRBJ1-4	CASSRDSRATNEKLFF	TGTGCCAGCAGCCGGGACAGCAGAGCAACTAATGAAAAACTGTTTTTT
TRBV9	-	-	TRBJ1-5	CASSVAQGQPQHF	TGTGCCAGCAGCGTAGCACAGGGTCAGCCCCAGCATTTT
TRBV7-8	TRBD2	-	TRBJ2-1	CASSLREGITYNEQFF	TGTGCCAGCAGCTTAAGGGAGGGAATTACCTACAATGAGCAGTTCTTC
TRBV5-1	TRBD2	-	TRBJ2-3	CASSLVAGGQLDTQYF	TGCGCCAGCAGCTTGGTTGCGGGGGGGCAGTTAGATACGCAGTATTTT
TRBV7-3	-	-	TRBJ2-3	CASSLNPGLARTSTDTQYF	TGTGCCAGCAGCTTAAACCCGGGGCTAGCGCGTACTAGCACAGATACGCAGTATTTT
TRBV14	-	-	TRBJ2-1	CASSRDYLYNEQFF	TGTGCCAGCAGCCGAGACTATCTCTACAATGAGCAGTTCTTC
TRBV2	-	-	TRBJ2-5	CASNVVAGQETQYF	TGTGCCAGCAACGTCGTGGCGGGCCAAGAGACCCAGTACTTC
TRBV19	-	-	TRBJ1-2	CASMAGSSNYGYTF	TGTGCCAGTATGGCGGGCAGTTCTAACTATGGCTACACCTTC
TRBV18	TRBD1	-	TRBJ1-1	CASSPPNRGRTEAFF	TGTGCCAGCTCACCACCTAACAGGGGACGCACTGAAGCTTTCTTT
TRBV11-2	-	-	TRBJ1-5	CASSFSAGSNQPQHF	TGTGCCAGCAGCTTTTCGGCGGGTAGCAATCAGCCCCAGCATTTT
TRBV7-6	TRBD1	-	TRBJ1-3	CASSARPGQGNTIYF	TGTGCCAGCAGCGCAAGACCGGGACAGGGAAACACCATATATTTT
TRBV19	-	few	TRBJ1-6	CASSKNRFPGGSPLHF	TGTGCCAGTAGCAAAAACAGGTTCCCGGGGGGTTCACCCCTCCACTTT
TRBV5-1	TRBD2	-	TRBJ2-2	CASSSHGTSDTGELFF	TGCGCCAGCAGCTCGCACGGGACTAGCGATACCGGGGAGCTGTTTTTT
TRBV2	TRBD1	many	TRBJ2-2	CASRVGTANTGELFF	TGTGCCAGCAGAGTCGGGACAGCGAACACCGGGGAGCTGTTTTTT
TRBV7-3	-	-	TRBJ2-1	CASSSHPGGYEQFF	TGTGCCAGCAGCTCCCACCCCGGCGGCTATGAGCAGTTCTTC
TRBV6-2/TRBV6-3	-	-	TRBJ2-2	CASSYGGMKDTGELFF	TGTGCCAGCAGTTACGGGGGGATGAAGGACACCGGGGAGCTGTTTTTT
TRBV15	TRBD1	few	TRBJ2-5	CATSIQGEETQYF	TGTGCCACCAGCATCCAGGGGGAAGAGACCCAGTACTTC
TRBV6-5	TRBD1	few	TRBJ1-1	CASSYRSTGETEAFF	TGTGCCAGCAGTTACAGATCGACAGGGGAGACTGAAGCTTTCTTT
TRBV13	-	many	TRBJ1-1	CASSRRTLNTEAFF	TGTGCCAGCAGCCGACGGACACTTAACACTGAAGCTTTCTTT
TRBV7-4	TRBD1	-	TRBJ1-3	CASSADRDRDGNTIYF	TGTGCCAGCAGCGCCGACCGGGACAGGGATGGAAACACCATATATTTT
TRBV12-3/TRBV12-4	TRBD1	-	TRBJ1-5	CASSLTGTQPQHF	TGTGCCAGCAGTTTGACAGGGACTCAGCCCCAGCATTTT
TRBV25-1	-	once	TRBJ1-2	CASTWGQNYGYTF	TGTGCCAGCACCTGGGGCCAGAACTATGGCTACACCTTC
TRBV14	TRBD2	-	TRBJ2-3	CASSQGTSGNPSTDTQYF	TGTGCCAGCAGCCAAGGGACTAGCGGAAATCCTAGCACAGATACGCAGTATTTT
TRBV18	TRBD1	few	TRBJ1-1	CASSPLPGQTSNTEAFF	TGTGCCAGCTCACCTCTTCCGGGACAGACAAGTAACACTGAAGCTTTCTTT
TRBV7-2	-	-	TRBJ1-2	CASSLVGLNYGYTF	TGTGCCAGCAGCTTAGTGGGCCTAAACTATGGCTACACCTTC
TRBV3-1/TRBV3-2	TRBD1	-	TRBJ1-2	CASSYRDRINYGYTF	TGTGCCAGCAGCTACCGGGACAGGATTAACTATGGCTACACCTTC
TRBV21-1	-	-	TRBJ1-2	CASSPKVGRDYTF	TGTGCCAGCAGCCCCAAGGTGGGCAGGGACTACACCTTC
TRBV5-1	TRBD1	-	TRBJ1-1	CASSLLPGQGNTEAFF	TGCGCCAGCAGCTTGTTACCGGGACAGGGGAACACTGAAGCTTTCTTT
TRBV11-2	-	-	TRBJ2-2	CASSSPLAVGTGELFF	TGTGCCAGCAGCTCACCTCTCGCGGTCGGCACCGGGGAGCTGTTTTTT
TRBV20-1	-	few	TRBJ1-1	CSASRQSEAFF	TGCAGTGCTAGCAGACAGTCTGAAGCTTTCTTT
TRBV14	TRBD1	-	TRBJ1-2	CASSPGQGARYGYTF	TGTGCCAGCAGCCCCGGACAGGGGGCCAGATATGGCTACACCTTC
TRBV28	-	-	TRBJ1-6	CASSSRRTLNSPLHF	TGTGCCAGCAGTTCCAGGAGGACCCTTAATTCACCCCTCCACTTT
TRBV28	-	-	TRBJ1-1	CASSPLGGNTEAFF	TGTGCCAGCAGTCCTCTGGGAGGGAACACTGAAGCTTTCTTT
TRBV11-2	-	-	TRBJ2-1	CASSLVGGGSQNEQFF	TGTGCCAGCAGCTTAGTAGGCGGGGGCTCTCAGAATGAGCAGTTCTTC
TRBV10-3	TRBD1	-	TRBJ1-2	CAISESVQGASYGYTF	TGTGCCATCAGTGAGTCGGTCCAGGGGGCTTCCTATGGCTACACCTTC
TRBV6-1	TRBD1	-	TRBJ1-1	CASSDPDRGKRNTEAFF	TGTGCCAGCAGTGATCCGGACAGGGGAAAGAGGAACACTGAAGCTTTCTTT
TRBV5-1	TRBD1	-	TRBJ1-4	CASSLAGQENEKLFF	TGCGCCAGCAGCTTGGCGGGACAGGAAAATGAAAAACTGTTTTTT
TRBV6-4	-	-	TRBJ1-1	CASSRGKNTEAFF	TGTGCCAGCAGTAGGGGTAAGAACACTGAAGCTTTCTTT
TRBV9	-	few	TRBJ1-2	CASSVAPGYGYTF	TGTGCCAGCAGCGTAGCTCCGGGCTATGGCTACACCTTC
TRBV24-1	TRBD2	-	TRBJ2-3	CATSGRGGRTDTQYF	TGTGCCACCAGTGGACGGGGGGGCCGGACAGATACGCAGTATTTT
TRBV6-5	-	-	TRBJ1-5	CASGLRPQHF	TGTGCCAGCGGTCTAAGGCCCCAGCATTTT
TRBV10-3	TRBD1	-	TRBJ2-5	CAISQGAETQYF	TGTGCCATCAGTCAGGGGGCGGAGACCCAGTACTTC
TRBV6-6	TRBD1	once	TRBJ2-3	CASSRDRGTDTQYF	TGTGCCAGCAGCCGAGACAGGGGCACAGATACGCAGTATTTT
TRBV24-1	TRBD1	-	TRBJ2-3	CATSAWGQGVVDTQYF	TGTGCCACCAGTGCATGGGGACAGGGGGTTGTAGATACGCAGTATTTT
TRBV11-2	-	few	TRBJ1-6	CASSLGDGGEGYNSPLHF	TGTGCCAGCAGCTTAGGCGATGGAGGGGAAGGCTATAATTCACCCCTCCACTTT
TRBV6-1	-	-	TRBJ2-6	CASSESKGGLSQSSGANVLTF	TGTGCCAGCAGTGAAAGTAAAGGGGGTCTCTCCCAAAGCTCTGGGGCCAACGTCCTGACTTTC